This entry is about one TCR beta chain. This sample stems from a study of blood T cell repertoires in COVID-19. Germline V gene lookup returns CDR1 LGHDT and CDR2 YNNKEL (reference sequence). The length of the CDR3 is 16 residues. V lost 1 base to trimming and J lost 0 bases; unmatched junction nucleotides: 0. Generated by immunoSEQ multiplex PCR, the TCRdb table keeps only in-frame clones and is missing some. The table includes 350,000 to 400,000 clones, 90% to 95% detected once. The sequenced sample was PBMCs or T cells enriched from blood (not recorded which). The sequence was collected from a woman aged 40 to 49 who had been exposed to COVID-19. The gene calls are TRBV3-1 (or the pseudogene TRBV3-2) and TRBJ2-3; 11 bases fit TRBD2. The CDR3 here is CASSQGTSGSTDTQYF. As DNA, the CDR3 is TGTGCCAGCAGCCAAGGGACTAGCGGGAGCACAGATACGCAGTATTTT.